This entry lists 16 T cell receptor beta chains sequenced from one sample in a study of PD-1 blockade in classical Hodgkin lymphoma. Here immunoSEQ multiplex PCR was the method, and the copy in TCRdb shows in-frame clones only, minus some. This sample has some 14,000 clones, with 86% found just once. Each patient relapsed following autologous stem cell transplantation, and prior brentuximab vedotin exposure differed. The sample here was peripheral blood mononuclear cells (PBMCs), taken at baseline. Receptors were obtained from a human donor with classical Hodgkin lymphoma.

The chain is built from TRBV11-3 and TRBJ1-2, with no clear D. In germline, CDR1 is SGHNT, CDR2 YENEEA. Trimming took off 1 base at V and 13 bases at J, with 10 bases between the two ends. This CDR3 is 11 amino acids long. Written as DNA, the CDR3 is TGTGCCAGCAGCTTAGGCCAGAGGAGCACCTTC. It specifies CASSLGQRSTF.

The table lists this clone with a count of one. The chain recombines TRBV4-3 with TRBJ2-1; D remains unclear. The CDR3 covers 15 residues. Germline CDR1 LGHNA, CDR2 YSLEER. Trimming removed 0 bases from V and 3 bases from J, with 9 bases in between. The CDR3 here is CASSQDSADYNEQFF. The CDR3 DNA sequence: TGCGCCAGCAGCCAAGACAGTGCGGACTACAATGAGCAGTTCTTC.

The genes are TRBV13 and TRBJ2-1; unclear D gene. CDR3 length equals 17 residues. Germline lookup yields CDR1 PRHDT and CDR2 FYEKMQ (reference sequence). V lost 2 bases and J lost 8, with 22 bases in between. This CDR3 reads CASSLYLGSANRDEQFF. CDR3 DNA: TGTGCCAGCAGCTTATATCTGGGGTCCGCGAATAGGGATGAGCAGTTCTTC.

The V and J genes are TRBV7-2 and TRBJ2-3; TRBD1 or TRBD2 may be the D gene (5 bases each). The CDR3 runs 15 residues. Germline CDR1 and CDR2: SGHTA and FQGNSA. The V end was cut by 5 bases, the J end by 1 base, with 13 bases between. The CDR3 nucleotides are TGTGCCAGCAGCCTCTGGGGGAGCCGCACAGATACGCAGTATTTT. Residues: CASSLWGSRTDTQYF.

The chain carries TRBV10-3 and TRBJ2-3; TRBD1 matches at 7 bases. The CDR3 length is 16 residues. V trimming: 4 bases; J trimming: 4 bases; junction bases outside the gene matches: 11. Looked up from germline, CDR1 is ENHRY and CDR2 is SYGVKD. The CDR3 protein is CAISGLTGIPADTQYF. CDR3 nucleotide sequence: TGTGCCATCAGTGGGCTGACAGGGATCCCGGCAGATACGCAGTATTTT.

The chain recombines TRBV28 with TRBJ1-5; D gene uncertain. Trimming shortened V by 5 bases and J by 7 bases, and 12 bases separated the two germline ends. Germline lookup yields CDR1 MDHEN and CDR2 SYDVKM. The CDR3 covers 13 residues. The CDR3 here is CASSPFGGQPQHF. The CDR3 DNA sequence: TGTGCCAGCAGTCCCTTTGGTGGGCAGCCCCAGCATTTT.

This clone turned up a few times. The rearrangement joins TRBV6-1 to TRBJ1-1; D remains unclear. Germline V gene data show CDR1 as MNHNS and CDR2 as SASEGT. The CDR3 totals 14 residues. Trimming removed 2 bases from V and 2 bases from J, with 9 bases in between. This CDR3 reads CASSEFTSNTEAFF. CDR3 sequence (DNA): TGTGCCAGCAGTGAATTTACCAGCAACACTGAAGCTTTCTTT.

A single count supports this clone. The V call is TRBV5-1, the J call TRBJ2-2; the D is unclear. V lost 3 bases and J lost 3, with 9 bases in between. Germline values: CDR1 SGHRS, CDR2 YFSETQ. CDR3 size: 14 residues. The CDR3 region has the DNA TGCGCCAGCAGCTATCTAGGTCACACCGGGGAGCTGTTTTTT. Protein sequence: CASSYLGHTGELFF.

The V and J genes are TRBV7-9 and TRBJ2-1; D unresolved. Germline V gives CDR1 SEHNR, CDR2 FQNEAQ (reference sequence). CDR3 size: 13 residues. The V end was cut by 2 bases, the J end by 8 bases, with 10 bases between. The CDR3 here is CASSLQGNDEQFF. The DNA of the CDR3 is TGTGCCAGCAGCTTACAAGGGAACGATGAGCAGTTCTTC.

This sequence joins TRBV30 and TRBJ1-4; D possibly corresponds to TRBD1 (6 bases). This CDR3 is built from 14 residues. V lost 3 bases, J lost 7 bases, and 15 bases lay in between. The germline V gene encodes CDR1 GTSNPN and CDR2 SVGIG (reference sequence). CDR3 DNA sequence: TGTGCCTGGAGAAAGGGGGTAATACCTGAAAAACTGTTTTTT. Translation: CAWRKGVIPEKLFF.

The chain links TRBV7-2 to TRBJ1-2; unclear D gene. V lost 1 base and J lost 0, with 9 bases in between. This CDR3 spans 15 amino acids. Germline-derived CDR1 and CDR2 are SGHTA and FQGNSA. CDR3 residues: CASSLGRIANYGYTF. The DNA for the CDR3 is TGTGCCAGCAGCTTAGGAAGGATAGCTAACTATGGCTACACCTTC. The variable domain in full, with the rest retrieved from reference TRBV7-2 and TRBJ1-2, is GAGVSQSPSNKVTEKGKDVELRCDPISGHTALYWYRQSLGQGLEFLIYFQGNSAPDKSGLPSDRFSAERTGGSVSTLTIQRTQQEDSAVYLCASSLGRIANYGYTFGSGTRLTVV.

The gene calls are TRBV7-7 and TRBJ2-5; 8 positions agree with TRBD1. CDR3 length: 16 residues. With 5 bases clipped from V and 2 bases from J, the junction kept 10 bases outside the gene matches. From germline, CDR1 is SSHAT and CDR2 FNYEAQ (reference sequence). In DNA form, the CDR3 reads TGTGCCAGCAGCCCGTCTGCGGGGACAGGACAAGAGACCCAGTACTTC. This gives the protein CASSPSAGTGQETQYF.

In DNA form, the CDR3 reads TGTGCCAGCACTATCGGGGGAATCAATCAGCCCCAGCATTTT. It yields the protein CASTIGGINQPQHF. The rearrangement links TRBV7-2 to TRBJ1-5; possibly TRBD1 for D (5 bases). V lost 7 bases to trimming and J lost 3 bases, with 13 bases between them. Germline values: CDR1 SGHTA, CDR2 FQGNSA. The CDR3 is 14 residues long.

The rearrangement joins TRBV4-2 to TRBJ1-5, with D hard to call. V was trimmed by 0 bases and J by 6 bases, leaving 9 bases between them. CDR3 length equals 14 residues. CDR1 is LGHNA, CDR2 YNFKEQ, per germline. CDR3 sequence: CASSQESLAQPQHF. The CDR3, as DNA: TGTGCCAGCAGCCAAGAATCTTTAGCTCAGCCCCAGCATTTT.

V gene TRBV12-5 combines with J gene TRBJ1-1; the D is unclear. Trimming took 0 bases from V and 0 from J, leaving 8 bases between them. The V gene's germline CDR1 is LGHNT and CDR2 FRNRAP. The CDR3 loop spans 15 amino acids. The CDR3: CASGLVLQMNTEAFF. The CDR3 DNA is TGTGCTAGTGGTTTGGTACTACAGATGAACACTGAAGCTTTCTTT.

The count of this clone is one. V usage is TRBV5-4 and J usage is TRBJ2-2; 7 bases agree with TRBD1. Trimming cost V 3 bases and J 0 bases; bases outside gene matches: 5. Germline lookup yields CDR1 SGHNT and CDR2 YYREEE (reference sequence). CDR3 length equals 16 residues. The CDR3 reads CASSSPTGPNTGELFF. The CDR3 DNA reads TGTGCCAGCAGCTCCCCGACAGGGCCGAACACCGGGGAGCTGTTTTTT.